Below are 10 T cell receptor beta chains sequenced from a single sample in a study of memory CD4+ T cells and cytomegalovirus serostatus. Here immunoSEQ multiplex PCR was the method, and the copy in TCRdb shows in-frame clones only, minus some. The sample carries roughly 40,000 clones, 78% recorded once. Single viable CD3+CD4+CD8-CD45RO+ cells were sorted as the memory CD4+ T cells. Sequenced input: memory CD4+ T cells from blood. These receptors were obtained from an adult in good health and CMV-seronegative.

The CDR3 spells CASSRQRNTEAFF. DNA of the CDR3: TGTGCCAGCAGCCGACAGAGGAACACTGAAGCTTTCTTT. The genes are TRBV9 and TRBJ1-1; a possible D gene is TRBD1 (5 bases). This CDR3 region has 13 residues. Germline assignment: CDR1 SGDLS and CDR2 YYNGEE. The V end lost 4 bases, the J end lost 1 base, and 8 bases lay between the germline ends. The whole variable domain, remainder taken from reference TRBV9 and TRBJ1-1, is DSGVTQTPKHLITATGQRVTLRCSPRSGDLSVYWYQQSLDQGLQFLIQYYNGEERAKGNILERFSAQQFPDLHSELNLSSLELGDSALYFCASSRQRNTEAFFGQGTRLTVV.

This clone was counted only a few times. The chain combines TRBV7-8 with TRBJ1-5; 8 positions match TRBD1. The germline V gene encodes CDR1 SGHVS and CDR2 FQNEAQ. The junction had 7 bases not matched to a gene; V was cut back by 5 bases and J by 7 bases. CDR3 length: 14 residues. The CDR3 coding sequence is TGTGCCAGCAGCATGACAGGGGTTTGGCAGCCCCAGCATTTT. Encoded protein: CASSMTGVWQPQHF.

The V gene is TRBV5-1, the J gene TRBJ2-7; D is perhaps TRBD1 (7 bases). Trimming removed 0 bases at V and 3 bases at J, with 13 bases between. Germline CDR1 is SGHRS and CDR2 is YFSETQ. The CDR3 runs to 15 residues. The CDR3 DNA sequence: TGCGCCAGCAGCTTGGGGCAGGGGGGCAACTACGAGCAGTACTTC. Its protein is CASSLGQGGNYEQYF.

This clone has more than one count but fewer than ten. The V call is TRBV2, the J call TRBJ2-7; 9 nucleotides match TRBD1. CDR1 is SNHLY, CDR2 FYNNEI, per germline. This CDR3 is built from 15 residues. Trimming at V came to 4 bases and at J to 1 base, leaving 5 bases not matched to a gene. CDR3 region: CASSGPGTGSYEQYF. The CDR3 bases are TGTGCCAGCAGTGGACCGGGGACAGGGTCCTACGAGCAGTACTTC. Together with reference TRBV2 and TRBJ2-7, the CDR3 gives the full variable domain: EPEVTQTPSHQVTQMGQEVILRCVPISNHLYFYWYRQILGQKVEFLVSFYNNEISEKSEIFDDQFSVERPDGSNFTLKIRSTKLEDSAMYFCASSGPGTGSYEQYFGPGTRLTVT.

The chain recombines TRBV6-6 with TRBJ1-1; 7 bases fit TRBD1. This CDR3 has 16 amino acids. The V segment lost 5 bases and the J segment 3 bases; nucleotides outside the gene matches: 12. In germline, CDR1 is MNHNY, CDR2 SVGAGI (reference sequence). In DNA form, the CDR3 reads TGTGCCAGCAGTCCCCACAGGGGCAAGAGGGACACTGAAGCTTTCTTT. Its protein is CASSPHRGKRDTEAFF.

The J gene is TRBJ2-2, the V gene TRBV2; 9 positions match TRBD2. Germline lookup yields CDR1 SNHLY and CDR2 FYNNEI. This CDR3 region has 17 residues. J was trimmed by 6 bases and V by 4 bases; bases with no gene match: 12. CDR3 region: CASSVRAGGRNPGELFF. The CDR3 DNA follows: TGTGCCAGCAGTGTTAGAGCGGGGGGCCGAAATCCCGGGGAGCTGTTTTTT.

The CDR3 nucleotides are TGTGCCAGTAGTATTACCGGCACATCCGGGCATGGCTACACCTTC. It translates to CASSITGTSGHGYTF. The gene calls are TRBV19 and TRBJ1-2; no clear D. V dropped 3 bases and J dropped 6 bases, with 17 bases sitting between them. The germline gives CDR1 LNHDA, CDR2 SQIVND (reference sequence). CDR3 length: 15 residues.

J is TRBJ2-7 and V is TRBV29-1; TRBD1 matches at 9 bases. The germline V gene has CDR1 SQVTM and CDR2 ANQGSEA. This CDR3 is 14 amino acids long. V lost 4 bases, J lost 0 bases, and 4 bases stayed unmatched. The CDR3 region is CSVVTGGYSYEQYF. For the CDR3, the DNA is TGCAGCGTTGTAACAGGGGGCTACTCCTACGAGCAGTACTTC.

The count of this clone is one. The chain couples TRBV5-1 to TRBJ2-1; weak D call: TRBD1 (6 bases). Trimming took off 4 bases at V and 6 bases at J, with 14 bases between the two ends. This CDR3 is 14 amino acids long. The germline V gene encodes CDR1 SGHRS and CDR2 YFSETQ. The CDR3 coding sequence is TGCGCCAGCAGCACCGGCATGGGGGCCAATGAGCAGTTCTTC. It encodes CASSTGMGANEQFF.

V usage is TRBV5-1 and J usage is TRBJ2-3, with D possibly being TRBD1 or TRBD2 (5 bases each). CDR1 SGHRS and CDR2 YFSETQ come from the germline V gene. CDR3 length equals 16 residues. With 4 bases removed from V and 2 bases from J, the gap between germline ends came to 17 bases. The CDR3 region is CASSPRGPQNTDTQYF. DNA of the CDR3: TGCGCCAGCAGCCCACGGGGCCCCCAGAACACAGATACGCAGTATTTT.